This T cell receptor (beta chain) emerged from a study of blood T cell repertoires in COVID-19 (dated by TCRdb to 2018 to 2021). Some background on the complete study: Samples from collaborators originated in the United States, Italy and Spain and spanned both the acute and convalescent phases of COVID-19. The material from the prospective study consisted of cDNA or gDNA derived from T cells, B-cell-depleted T cells, or PBMCs. Subjects who had been exposed to COVID-19, were actively infected with it, or had recovered from it provided the deeply sampled blood TCRbeta repertoires that made up the dataset. A freely available public database, intended as a resource for researchers studying the immune response to SARS-CoV-2, is where the repertoires were released. Samples came from the ongoing ImmuneRACE study (first 160 participants) plus 1,254 subjects from 6 global collaborators. A de-identified subject ID, COVID-19 status, age in years and sex were almost always included in the sample metadata. Where HLA class I and class II types were available, the types were taken from metadata supplied by the sample provider, not from assay-based typing.

Trimming removed 4 bases from V and 1 base from J, leaving 10 bases between the germline ends. Taken from the germline V gene, the CDR1 and CDR2 loops are MNHEY and SVGEGT. The CDR3 starts with the cysteine, ends with the phenylalanine, and has 14 residues. The entry retains the CDR3 DNA only, 42 bases that are in frame from base 1. Turning to this clone: Its antigen is currently not known. It has no much larger one-base neighbor in the sample; base qualities were not kept.

Collaborating institutions collected whole blood in K2EDTA tubes following their own protocols. For TCRbeta analysis, collaborators shipped samples in one of three forms: frozen whole blood, isolated PBMCs, or DNA extracted from either of those sample types. Broader findings and caveats from the paper: Clinical and demographic metadata were provided uncurated, with the amount varying by source and participant.

TCRbeta CDR3 regions were amplified from genomic DNA by means of the immunoSEQ Assay, a bias-controlled multiplex PCR. In the source study's methods: The number of nucleated cells in each sample was estimated by amplification of reference gene primers within the assay. To quantify the absolute abundance of each unique TCRbeta CDR3 rearrangement, sequence reads were collapsed and filtered. Productive Simpson clonality was computed per sample as the square root of Simpson's diversity index over productive rearrangements. TCRdb carries this immuneACCESS record with in-frame sequences only. Its versions omit some clonotypes, under half of them owing to an unresolved V gene in the studies checked, with the rest unexplained. V and J calls and clone size are copied from that table; D and trimming were computed from the DNA. This sample holds 140,000 to 150,000 clones; more than 75% were observed only once. The ten biggest clones cover 4.2% of the sample.

Recombination joined TRBV6-2 or TRBV6-3 with TRBJ1-1; TRBD1 is possibly the D segment (5 matching bases). The sequencing sample was made of peripheral blood. This TCR was sampled from a man in his 60s with acute or convalescent COVID-19. The nucleotide sequence reads as follows: TGTGCCAGCAGTTTACCCAGGGAGAACACTGAAGCTTTCTTT. The encoded protein is CASSLPRENTEAFF.